This T cell receptor (beta chain) was retrieved from a study of cytomegalovirus exposure and HLA in healthy donors. Background on the study: The roughly 130 validation repertoires used the same platform as the 666 first-cohort repertoires, a later analysis reported.

General study findings and limits: The majority of TCR sequences were rare, yet some public TCRs appeared in many donors. Within the 100 to 150 validation repertoires, first-cohort TCR clusters tended to co-occur, according to a later analysis.

Germline-derived CDR1 and CDR2 are SGHNT and YENEEA. V dropped 4 bases and J dropped 2; count of bases not matched to a gene: 7. The CDR3 is 17 residues long. Assay: immunoSEQ multiplex PCR; the TCRdb copy retains only in-frame clones and omits some. This table holds 130,000 or so clones, 89% found once. As for this clone: Its antigen is unidentified.

The chain links TRBV11-3 to TRBJ2-6, with 8 bases that match TRBD1. The sequenced sample was PBMCs. This receptor was taken from a woman aged 18-29 years in good health and CMV-seronegative. Written as DNA, the CDR3 is TGTGCCAGCAGCTCAGACAGGGGTGCAGCTGGGGCCAACGTCCTGACTTTC. Translated, it gives CASSSDRGAAGANVLTF.